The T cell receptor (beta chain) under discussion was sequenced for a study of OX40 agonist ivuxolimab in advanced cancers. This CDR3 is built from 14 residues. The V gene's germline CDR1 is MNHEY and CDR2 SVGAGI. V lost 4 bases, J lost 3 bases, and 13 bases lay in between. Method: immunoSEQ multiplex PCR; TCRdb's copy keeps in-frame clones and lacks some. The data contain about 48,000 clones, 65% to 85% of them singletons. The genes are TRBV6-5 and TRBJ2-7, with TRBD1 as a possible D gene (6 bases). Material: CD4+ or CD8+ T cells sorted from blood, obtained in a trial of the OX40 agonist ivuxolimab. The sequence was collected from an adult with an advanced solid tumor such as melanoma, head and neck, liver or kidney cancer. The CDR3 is CASSWSTGSYEQYF. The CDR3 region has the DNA TGTGCCAGCAGTTGGTCTACAGGGAGCTACGAGCAGTACTTC.